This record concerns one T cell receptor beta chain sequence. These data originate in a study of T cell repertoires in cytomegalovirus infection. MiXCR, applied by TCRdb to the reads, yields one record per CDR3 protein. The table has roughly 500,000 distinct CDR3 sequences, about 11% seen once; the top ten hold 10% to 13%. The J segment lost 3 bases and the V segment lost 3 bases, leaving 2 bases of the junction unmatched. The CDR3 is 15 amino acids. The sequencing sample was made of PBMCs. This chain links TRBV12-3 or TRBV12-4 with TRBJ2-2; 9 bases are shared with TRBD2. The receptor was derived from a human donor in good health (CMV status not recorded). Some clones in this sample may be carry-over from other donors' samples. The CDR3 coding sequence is TGTGCCAGCAGTTTCGCGGGAGGGTACACCGGGGAGCTGTTTTTT. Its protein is CASSFAGGYTGELFF.